This paragraph covers one T cell receptor beta chain sequence. The same CDR3 arises from other DNA sequences in this sample as well. Per the original data handling: Nucleated cell counts were estimated from reference gene primer amplification. This table comes from immunoSEQ multiplex PCR, and its TCRdb copy is limited to in-frame clones, with some not included. V and J calls and clone size are copied from that table; D and trimming were computed from the DNA. The sample shows 40,000 or so clones, about 82% of them seen only once. This specimen comes from a study of blood T cell repertoires in COVID-19. Across the whole study: Spain, Italy and the United States supplied samples that represented acute and convalescent COVID-19. Nucleic acid was either cDNA or gDNA, and it came from T cells, B-cell-depleted T cells, or PBMCs.

CDR1 is SGHDT and CDR2 is YYEEEE in the germline V gene. V shed 4 bases, J shed 7 bases, and the junction held 3 bases outside the gene matches. The CDR3 length is 13 residues. The rearrangement joins TRBV5-6 to TRBJ1-4; 8 bases are shared with TRBD1. The clonotype was recovered from a man between 45 and 60 years old with active COVID-19. What was sequenced was peripheral blood. The CDR3 bases are TGTGCCAGCAGCCTTGACAGGGGTGAAAAACTGTTTTTT. This sequence encodes CASSLDRGEKLFF.